The clone carrying this T cell receptor (beta chain) was detected only once. Antigen specificity is unknown. These data are taken from a study of shared clonotypes between healthy human individuals. The study's findings and limits: The represented genetic and exposure-history diversity was limited by the small number of donors. Among donors, the sharing of clonotypes was expected to be influenced by sequencing depth.

The germline V and J ends were trimmed by 3 bases and 0 bases, with 8 bases remaining between them. The germline V gene has CDR1 WNHNN and CDR2 SYGVQD (reference sequence). The CDR3 contains 14 residues. TCRdb's copy holds only in-frame clones and misses some; the assay was immunoSEQ multiplex PCR. The table records fewer than 600,000 clones, around three quarters of them present only once. Input material: PBMCs. This receptor was obtained from a woman aged 40 to 49 in good health. Some clones in this sample may be carry-over from other donors' samples. This chain links TRBV10-1 with TRBJ2-5, with no clear D. Here the CDR3 reads CASSEGQNQETQYF. The CDR3 coding sequence is TGCGCCAGCAGTGAAGGGCAGAACCAAGAGACCCAGTACTTC.